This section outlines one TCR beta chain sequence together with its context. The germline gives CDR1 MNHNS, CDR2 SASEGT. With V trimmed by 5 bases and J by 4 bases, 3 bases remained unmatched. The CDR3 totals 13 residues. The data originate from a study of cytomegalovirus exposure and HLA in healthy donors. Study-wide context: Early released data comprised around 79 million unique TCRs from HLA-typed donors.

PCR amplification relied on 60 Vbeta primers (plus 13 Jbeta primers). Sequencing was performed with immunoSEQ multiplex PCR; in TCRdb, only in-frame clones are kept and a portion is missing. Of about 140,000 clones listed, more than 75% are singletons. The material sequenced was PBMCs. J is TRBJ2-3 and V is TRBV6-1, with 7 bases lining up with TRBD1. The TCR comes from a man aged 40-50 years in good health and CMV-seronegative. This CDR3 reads CASSPTGADTQYF. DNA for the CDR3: TGTGCCAGCAGTCCTACAGGGGCAGATACGCAGTATTTT.